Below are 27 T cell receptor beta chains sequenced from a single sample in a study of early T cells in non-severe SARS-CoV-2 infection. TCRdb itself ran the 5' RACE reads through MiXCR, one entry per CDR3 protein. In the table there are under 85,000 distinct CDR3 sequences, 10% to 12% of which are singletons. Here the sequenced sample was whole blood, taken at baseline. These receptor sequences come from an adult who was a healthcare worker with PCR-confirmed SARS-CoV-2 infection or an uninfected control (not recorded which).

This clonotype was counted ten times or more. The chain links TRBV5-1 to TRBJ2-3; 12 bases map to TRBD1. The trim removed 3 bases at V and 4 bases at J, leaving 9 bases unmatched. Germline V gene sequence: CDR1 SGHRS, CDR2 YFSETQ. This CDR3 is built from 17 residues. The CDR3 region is CASSSRDRGLVADTQYF. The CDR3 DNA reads TGCGCCAGCAGCTCCCGGGACAGGGGGCTTGTGGCAGATACGCAGTATTTT.

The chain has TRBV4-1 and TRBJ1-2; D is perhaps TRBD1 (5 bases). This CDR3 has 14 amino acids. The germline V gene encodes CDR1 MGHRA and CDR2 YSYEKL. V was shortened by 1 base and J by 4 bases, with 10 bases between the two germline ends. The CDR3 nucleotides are TGCGCCAGCAGCCAAGTGGGGCCACCCTATGGCTACACCTTC. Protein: CASSQVGPPYGYTF.

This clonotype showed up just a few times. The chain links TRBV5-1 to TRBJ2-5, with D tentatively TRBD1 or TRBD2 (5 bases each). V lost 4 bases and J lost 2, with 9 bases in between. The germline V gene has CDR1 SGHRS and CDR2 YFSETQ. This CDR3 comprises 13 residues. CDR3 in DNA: TGCGCCAGCAGCACAGGAGGACAAGAGACCCAGTACTTC. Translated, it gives CASSTGGQETQYF.

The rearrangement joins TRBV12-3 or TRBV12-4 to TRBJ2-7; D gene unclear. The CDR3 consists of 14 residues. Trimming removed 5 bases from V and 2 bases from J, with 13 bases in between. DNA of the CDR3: TGTGCCAGCAGTCCCGGTGGGGTGGCCTACGAGCAGTACTTC. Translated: CASSPGGVAYEQYF.

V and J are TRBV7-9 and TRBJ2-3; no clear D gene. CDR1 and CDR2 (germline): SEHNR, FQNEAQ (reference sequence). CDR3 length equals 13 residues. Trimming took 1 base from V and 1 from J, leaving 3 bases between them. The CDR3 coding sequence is TGTGCCAGCAGCTTAGTTGGCACAGATACGCAGTATTTT. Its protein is CASSLVGTDTQYF.

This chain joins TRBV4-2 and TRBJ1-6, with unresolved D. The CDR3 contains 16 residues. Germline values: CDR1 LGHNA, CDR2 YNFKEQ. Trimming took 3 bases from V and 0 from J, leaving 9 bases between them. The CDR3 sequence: CASSHGGSSYNSPLHF. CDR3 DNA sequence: TGTGCCAGCAGCCACGGTGGAAGCTCCTATAATTCACCCCTCCACTTT.

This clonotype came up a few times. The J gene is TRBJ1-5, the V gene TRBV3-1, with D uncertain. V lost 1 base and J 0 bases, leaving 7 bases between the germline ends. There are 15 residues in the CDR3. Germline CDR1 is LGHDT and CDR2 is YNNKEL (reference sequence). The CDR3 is CASSQGGYSNQPQHF. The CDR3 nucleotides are TGTGCCAGCAGCCAAGGAGGGTATAGCAATCAGCCCCAGCATTTT.

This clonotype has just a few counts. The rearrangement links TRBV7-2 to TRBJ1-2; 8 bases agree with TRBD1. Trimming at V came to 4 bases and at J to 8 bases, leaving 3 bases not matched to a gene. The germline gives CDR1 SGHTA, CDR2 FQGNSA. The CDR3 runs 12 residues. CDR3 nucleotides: TGTGCCAGCAGCTGGACAGGGAAGGGCTACACCTTC. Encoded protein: CASSWTGKGYTF. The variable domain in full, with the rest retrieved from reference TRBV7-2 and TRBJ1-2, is GAGVSQSPSNKVTEKGKDVELRCDPISGHTALYWYRQSLGQGLEFLIYFQGNSAPDKSGLPSDRFSAERTGGSVSTLTIQRTQQEDSAVYLCASSWTGKGYTFGSGTRLTVV.

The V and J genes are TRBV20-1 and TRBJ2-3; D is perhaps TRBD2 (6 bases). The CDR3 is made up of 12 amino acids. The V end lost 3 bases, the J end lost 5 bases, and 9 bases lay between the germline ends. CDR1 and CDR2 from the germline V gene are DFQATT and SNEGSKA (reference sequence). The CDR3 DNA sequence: TGCAGTGCTAGGCGGGGAGGAGATACGCAGTATTTT. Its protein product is CSARRGGDTQYF.

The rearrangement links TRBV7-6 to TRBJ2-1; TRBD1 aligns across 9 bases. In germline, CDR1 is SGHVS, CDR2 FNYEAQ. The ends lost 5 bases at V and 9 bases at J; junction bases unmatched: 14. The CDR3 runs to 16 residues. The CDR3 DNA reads TGTGCCAGCAGCCCCTACTCCGGGACAGGGTCTGCTGAGCAGTTCTTC. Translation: CASSPYSGTGSAEQFF.

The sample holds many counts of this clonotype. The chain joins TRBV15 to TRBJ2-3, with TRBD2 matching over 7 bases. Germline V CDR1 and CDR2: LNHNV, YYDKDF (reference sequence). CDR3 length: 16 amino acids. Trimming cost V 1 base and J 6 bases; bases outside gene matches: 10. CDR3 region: CATSRVGLEGRDTQYF. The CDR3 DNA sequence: TGTGCCACCAGCAGAGTTGGACTAGAGGGAAGGGATACGCAGTATTTT.

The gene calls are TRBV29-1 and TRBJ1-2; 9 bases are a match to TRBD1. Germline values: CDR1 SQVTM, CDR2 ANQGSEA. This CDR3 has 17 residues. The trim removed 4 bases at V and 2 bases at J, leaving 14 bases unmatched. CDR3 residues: CSVVIPWGDRANYGYTF. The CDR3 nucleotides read TGCAGCGTTGTGATACCCTGGGGGGACAGGGCCAACTATGGCTACACCTTC.

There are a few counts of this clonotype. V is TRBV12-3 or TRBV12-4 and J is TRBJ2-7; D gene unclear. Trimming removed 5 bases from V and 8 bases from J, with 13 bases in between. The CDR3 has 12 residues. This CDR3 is CASSTRRQQQYF. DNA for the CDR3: TGTGCCAGCAGTACCCGACGACAACAGCAGTACTTC.

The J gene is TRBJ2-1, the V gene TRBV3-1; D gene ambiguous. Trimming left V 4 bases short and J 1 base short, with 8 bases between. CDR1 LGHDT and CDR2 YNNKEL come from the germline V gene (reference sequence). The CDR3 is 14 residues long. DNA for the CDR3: TGTGCCAGCAGCCCTGGGTGGTCCTACAATGAGCAGTTCTTC. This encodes CASSPGWSYNEQFF.

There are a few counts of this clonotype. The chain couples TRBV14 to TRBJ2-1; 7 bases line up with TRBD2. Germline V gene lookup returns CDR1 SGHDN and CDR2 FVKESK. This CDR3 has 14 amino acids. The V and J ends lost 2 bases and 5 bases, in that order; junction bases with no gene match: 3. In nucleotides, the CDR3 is TGTGCCAGCAGCCAACTAGCGGCGAACAATGAGCAGTTCTTC. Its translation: CASSQLAANNEQFF.

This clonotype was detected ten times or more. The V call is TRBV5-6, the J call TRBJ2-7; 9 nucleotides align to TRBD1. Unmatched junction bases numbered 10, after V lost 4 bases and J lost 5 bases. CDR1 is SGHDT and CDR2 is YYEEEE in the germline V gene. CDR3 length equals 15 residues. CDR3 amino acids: CASSGAGQGGHEQYF. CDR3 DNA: TGTGCCAGCAGCGGGGCGGGACAGGGAGGCCACGAGCAGTACTTC.

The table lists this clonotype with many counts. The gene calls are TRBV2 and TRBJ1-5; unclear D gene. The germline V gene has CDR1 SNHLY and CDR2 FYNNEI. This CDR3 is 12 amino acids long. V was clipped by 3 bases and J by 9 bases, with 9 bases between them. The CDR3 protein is CASSDGPRPQHF. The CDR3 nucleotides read TGTGCCAGCAGTGACGGCCCTAGGCCCCAGCATTTT. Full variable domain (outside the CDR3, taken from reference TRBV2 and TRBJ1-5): EPEVTQTPSHQVTQMGQEVILRCVPISNHLYFYWYRQILGQKVEFLVSFYNNEISEKSEIFDDQFSVERPDGSNFTLKIRSTKLEDSAMYFCASSDGPRPQHFGDGTRLSIL.

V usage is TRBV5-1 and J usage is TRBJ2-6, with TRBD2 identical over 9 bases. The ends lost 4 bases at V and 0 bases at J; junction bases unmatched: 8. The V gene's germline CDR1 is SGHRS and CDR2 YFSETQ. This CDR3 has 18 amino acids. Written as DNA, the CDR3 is TGCGCCAGCAGCCCTCGGACTAGCGCCCTCTCTGGGGCCAACGTCCTGACTTTC. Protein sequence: CASSPRTSALSGANVLTF.

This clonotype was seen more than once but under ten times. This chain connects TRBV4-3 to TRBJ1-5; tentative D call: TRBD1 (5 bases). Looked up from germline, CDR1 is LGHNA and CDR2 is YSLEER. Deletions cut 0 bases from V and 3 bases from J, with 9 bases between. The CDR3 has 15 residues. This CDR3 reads CASSQDRAYNQPQHF. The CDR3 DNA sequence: TGCGCCAGCAGCCAAGACAGGGCGTACAATCAGCCCCAGCATTTT.

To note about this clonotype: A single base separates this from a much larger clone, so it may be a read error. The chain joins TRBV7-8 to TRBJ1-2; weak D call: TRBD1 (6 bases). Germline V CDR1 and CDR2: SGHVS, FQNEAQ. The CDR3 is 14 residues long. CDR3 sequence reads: CASSLQGIGYSYTF. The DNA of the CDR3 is TGTGCCAGCAGCTTACAGGGGATCGGCTATAGCTACACCTTC.

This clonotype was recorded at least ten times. CDR3 DNA sequence: TGTGCCAGCAGCTCCCCCGCGAGCACAGATACGCAGTATTTT. It is translated as CASSSPASTDTQYF. V usage is TRBV7-9 and J usage is TRBJ2-3; D uncertain. CDR3 length equals 14 residues. V lost 4 bases to trimming and J lost 0 bases, with 8 bases between them. The V gene's germline CDR1 is SEHNR and CDR2 FQNEAQ (reference sequence).

The CDR3, as DNA: TGCGCCAGCAGCCAAGCAGGAACCGTTCAGCCCCAGCATTTT. This translates into CASSQAGTVQPQHF. The rearrangement joins TRBV4-1 to TRBJ1-5; no clear D. The germline V and J ends were trimmed by 1 base and 6 bases, with 10 bases remaining between them. The CDR3 contains 14 residues. CDR1 and CDR2 from the germline V gene are MGHRA and YSYEKL.

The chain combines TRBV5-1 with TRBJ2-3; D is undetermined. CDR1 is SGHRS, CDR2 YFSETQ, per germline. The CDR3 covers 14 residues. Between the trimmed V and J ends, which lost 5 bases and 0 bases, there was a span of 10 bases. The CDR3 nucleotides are TGCGCCAGCAGGCTTGGCAGTAGCACAGATACGCAGTATTTT. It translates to CASRLGSSTDTQYF.

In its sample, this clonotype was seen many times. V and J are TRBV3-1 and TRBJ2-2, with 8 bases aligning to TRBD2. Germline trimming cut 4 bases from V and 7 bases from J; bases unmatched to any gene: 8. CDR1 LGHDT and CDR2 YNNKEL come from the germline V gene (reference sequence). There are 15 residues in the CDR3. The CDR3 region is CASSPKAGGLGELFF. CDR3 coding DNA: TGTGCCAGCAGCCCAAAGGCGGGAGGACTCGGGGAGCTGTTTTTT.

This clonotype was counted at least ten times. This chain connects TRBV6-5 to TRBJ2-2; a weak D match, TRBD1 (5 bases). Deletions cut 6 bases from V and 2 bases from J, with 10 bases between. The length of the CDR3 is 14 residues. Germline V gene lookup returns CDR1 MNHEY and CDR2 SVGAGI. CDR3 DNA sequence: TGTGCCAGCAGGAGACAGTCAAACACCGGGGAGCTGTTTTTT. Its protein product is CASRRQSNTGELFF.

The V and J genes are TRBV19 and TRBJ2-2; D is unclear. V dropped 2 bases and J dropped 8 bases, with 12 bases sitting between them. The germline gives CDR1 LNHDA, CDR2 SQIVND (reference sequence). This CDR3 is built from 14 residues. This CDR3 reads CASSILGPEGELFF. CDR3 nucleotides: TGTGCCAGTAGTATATTAGGGCCGGAGGGGGAGCTGTTTTTT.

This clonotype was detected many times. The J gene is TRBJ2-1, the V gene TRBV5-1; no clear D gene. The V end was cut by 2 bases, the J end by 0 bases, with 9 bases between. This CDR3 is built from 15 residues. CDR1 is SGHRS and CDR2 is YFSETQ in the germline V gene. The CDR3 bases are TGCGCCAGCAGCTTTGAGTTGGGCTCCTACAATGAGCAGTTCTTC. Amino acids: CASSFELGSYNEQFF. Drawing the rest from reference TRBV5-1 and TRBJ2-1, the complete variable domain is KAGVTQTPRYLIKTRGQQVTLSCSPISGHRSVSWYQQTPGQGLQFLFEYFSETQRNKGNFPGRFSGRQFSNSRSEMNVSTLELGDSALYLCASSFELGSYNEQFFGPGTRLTVL.